The clone carrying this T cell receptor (beta chain) was seen many times. What it binds is not known. This sample was taken from a study of Graves' ophthalmopathy and Graves' hyperthyroidism. Study outcomes and limitations: Blood contained most expanded thyroid clonotypes exceeding 0.001 frequency. The model's ophthalmopathy progression predictions had roughly 65% sensitivity and less than 75% specificity.

Diagnostic conclusions were grounded in clinical symptoms, serum thyroxine, TRAb, thyroid ultrasound and orbital computed tomography. The CDR3 runs 17 residues. Germline trimming cut 1 base from V and 1 base from J; bases unmatched to any gene: 9. The V gene's germline CDR1 is SGHNT and CDR2 YENEEA. RNA transcripts served as template for amplifying TCR beta CDR3 sequences. First-round RT-PCR employed HTBI primers, with a second-round multiplex PCR after it. Using its own MiXCR run on the multiplex PCR reads, TCRdb lists one record per CDR3 protein. The repertoire includes about 400,000 distinct CDR3 sequences, approximately 20% of them detected once, and 1.6% sits in the top ten.

The source is a woman aged 18 to 35 with Graves' ophthalmopathy. V gene TRBV11-3 combines with J gene TRBJ1-1, with 7 bases that match TRBD1. Sequencing used peripheral blood. CDR3 amino acids: CASSLVNRGQRNTEAFF. The DNA for the CDR3 is TGTGCCAGCAGCTTAGTGAATCGGGGACAGAGGAACACTGAAGCTTTCTTT.